This TCR beta chain was found in a study of CD8+ T cells in alopecia areata. The V end lost 5 bases, the J end lost 7 bases, and 8 bases lay between the germline ends. The V gene's germline CDR1 is MGHDK and CDR2 SYGVNS. The CDR3 totals 12 residues. Extraction of RNA preceded its reverse transcription into cDNA, which served as the sequencing template. The repertoire was sequenced with immunoSEQ multiplex PCR; TCRdb's copy has only in-frame clones and lacks some. The data contain over 90,000 clones, 55% of them singletons. This sequence joins TRBV25-1 and TRBJ2-2; D may be TRBD2 (5 bases). This clonotype was obtained from a human donor in good health. Sample: CD4+ T cells sorted from blood. CDR3: CASSKAVGELFF. The CDR3 DNA is TGTGCCAGCAGTAAAGCGGTCGGGGAGCTGTTTTTT.